This is a list of T cell receptor beta chains from one sample in a study of cytotoxic CD8 clonotypes in ibrutinib-treated CLL. Assay used: immunoSEQ multiplex PCR; TCRdb lists only in-frame clones, some missing. The table lists under 200,000 clones, under 90% of them singletons, with about 4.5% in the top ten. The sequences come from PBMCs, collected after 24 months of ibrutinib treatment. The source is a human donor with chronic lymphocytic leukemia. CDR3s include the opening cysteine and the closing phenylalanine or tryptophan. Each record gives: clone size, D gene, J gene, V gene, CDR3 protein, CDR3 DNA. The D gene is left open where the match is weak. Clone sizes are given selectively: once, few, many, or a class where the clone is expanded.

NA | TRBD1 | TRBJ2-5 | TRBV5-1 | CASSLFRDRGGETQYF | TGCGCCAGCAGCTTGTTCCGGGACAGGGGGGGAGAGACCCAGTACTTC
NA | TRBD1 | TRBJ1-6 | TRBV7-8 | CASSLETGNNSPLHF | TGTGCCAGCAGCTTAGAGACAGGGAATAATTCACCCCTCCACTTT
once | TRBD2 | TRBJ2-7 | TRBV5-4 | CASSFGSGGPYEQYF | TGTGCCAGCAGCTTCGGCAGCGGGGGGCCCTACGAGCAGTACTTC
NA | NA | TRBJ1-2 | TRBV7-9 | CASSSSGAHYGYTF | TGTGCCAGCAGCTCTTCAGGGGCGCACTATGGCTACACCTTC
NA | TRBD2 | TRBJ2-7 | TRBV6-6 | CASRAGEPVGEQYF | TGTGCCAGCAGGGCGGGGGAGCCCGTCGGCGAGCAGTACTTC
NA | NA | TRBJ2-3 | TRBV5-1 | CASSLRGTTDTQYF | TGCGCCAGCAGCTTGAGGGGGACGACAGATACGCAGTATTTT
NA | NA | TRBJ1-4 | TRBV19 | CASSRTASFEKLFF | TGTGCCAGTAGTCGGACAGCAAGCTTTGAAAAACTGTTTTTT
NA | NA | TRBJ2-7 | TRBV7-7 | CASSLTPGGEQYF | TGTGCTAGCAGCCTCACCCCCGGCGGCGAGCAGTACTTC
NA | TRBD2 | TRBJ2-2 | TRBV7-2 | CASVPVLRESELFF | TGTGCCAGCGTCCCGGTATTGCGGGAGTCGGAGCTGTTTTTT
once | NA | TRBJ1-1 | TRBV28 | CASSFSGGDEAFF | TGTGCCAGCAGTTTTTCAGGAGGGGATGAAGCTTTCTTT
NA | NA | TRBJ1-1 | TRBV4-1 | CASSPRGTDSNTEAFF | TGCGCCAGCAGCCCCCGCGGCACAGACTCGAACACTGAAGCTTTCTTT
NA | NA | TRBJ2-7 | TRBV28 | CASSPLDGEQYF | TGTGCCAGCTCTCCCTTGGACGGCGAGCAGTACTTC
NA | NA | TRBJ2-7 | TRBV5-1 | CASSNQQSYEQYF | TGCGCCAGCAGCAACCAACAAAGCTACGAGCAGTACTTC
NA | NA | TRBJ1-3 | TRBV29-1 | CSVETSSGNTIYF | TGCAGCGTTGAAACGAGCTCTGGAAACACCATATATTTT
NA | NA | TRBJ1-4 | TRBV4-1 | CASSQGGTRGEKLFF | TGCGCCAGCAGCCAAGGGGGCACCCGGGGTGAAAAACTGTTTTTT